This entry lists 30 T cell receptor beta chains sequenced from one sample in a study of beta chain features in type 1 diabetes. What was sequenced were expressed TCRB transcripts, since all of the isolated RNA had been reverse transcribed. Profiled with immunoSEQ multiplex PCR; TCRdb holds only in-frame clones, not every one. The data hold some 220,000 clones, with 11% observed a single time. The sequenced material came from central memory CD4+ T cells from blood. These receptors were collected from a man younger than 35 in good health.

The DNA of the CDR3 is TGTGCCACCAGCAGAGATTACAAACGAACGGAGACTGAAGCTTTCTTT. This encodes CATSRDYKRTETEAFF. The rearrangement uses TRBV15 and TRBJ1-1; the D is unclear. V shed 0 bases and J shed 5 bases, with 16 bases lying between them. This CDR3 contains 16 residues. Per germline, CDR1 LNHNV and CDR2 YYDKDF (reference sequence).

This clone was observed a few times. The chain combines TRBV4-3 with TRBJ2-1; possible D gene TRBD1, 6 bases. CDR3 length: 15 residues. Trimming pared 4 bases from V and 0 bases from J, leaving 10 bases between. The germline gives CDR1 LGHNA, CDR2 YSLEER. The CDR3 sequence is CASSPKGVSYNEQFF. CDR3 DNA sequence: TGCGCCAGCAGCCCTAAGGGGGTCTCCTACAATGAGCAGTTCTTC.

This clone has only a few counts. The chain links TRBV5-6 to TRBJ2-3, with no clear D. Germline lookup yields CDR1 SGHDT and CDR2 YYEEEE. CDR3 length equals 16 residues. V dropped 3 bases and J dropped 0 bases, with 14 bases sitting between them. The CDR3 reads CASSSGWGYSTDTQYF. The CDR3 coding sequence is TGTGCCAGCAGCTCTGGGTGGGGATATAGCACAGATACGCAGTATTTT.

This clone showed up just a few times. The genes are TRBV9 and TRBJ2-7; 10 bases fit TRBD1. Germline CDR1 reads SGDLS; CDR2 reads YYNGEE. V was clipped by 4 bases and J by 2 bases; unmatched bases: 6. This CDR3 is built from 15 residues. For the CDR3, the DNA is TGTGCCAGCAGCCCGGGACAGGGGCAAACCTACGAGCAGTACTTC. Protein: CASSPGQGQTYEQYF.

This clone turned up a few times. The chain couples TRBV20-1 to TRBJ2-1, with D unresolved. This CDR3 is 10 amino acids long. Germline loops: CDR1 DFQATT, CDR2 SNEGSKA (reference sequence). This chain's CDR3 is CSTLGNEQFF. The DNA of the CDR3 is TGCAGCACCTTGGGTAATGAGCAGTTCTTC.

In its sample, this clone was seen a few times. This sequence joins TRBV5-6 and TRBJ1-1; D unclear. Germline CDR1 SGHDT, CDR2 YYEEEE. Trimming pared 2 bases from V and 3 bases from J, leaving 8 bases between. The CDR3 is 13 amino acids. The chain's CDR3 is CASSFSGDTEAFF. The CDR3 nucleotides are TGTGCCAGCAGCTTTAGTGGGGACACTGAAGCTTTCTTT.

CDR3 protein: CASSLRDRATHEQYF. CDR3 in DNA: TGCGCCAGCAGCCTCAGGGACAGGGCTACCCACGAGCAGTACTTC. This chain links TRBV5-1 with TRBJ2-7, with TRBD1 matching 9 bases. Germline CDR1 and CDR2: SGHRS and YFSETQ. The V segment lost 4 bases and the J segment 5 bases; nucleotides outside the gene matches: 10. This CDR3 has 15 amino acids.

This clone was counted at least ten times. The chain uses TRBV2 and TRBJ2-3; 10 bases fit TRBD1. The trim removed 6 bases at V and 1 base at J, leaving 4 bases unmatched. The length of the CDR3 is 15 residues. CDR1 SNHLY and CDR2 FYNNEI come from the germline V gene. This CDR3 reads CASRRQGAGTDTQYF. The CDR3 bases are TGTGCCAGCAGGCGACAGGGGGCTGGCACAGATACGCAGTATTTT.

The V and J genes are TRBV6-1 and TRBJ2-3; TRBD1 agrees at 9 bases. J gave up 3 bases and V 6 bases, and 1 base lay outside the gene matches. CDR3 length: 13 amino acids. The V gene's germline CDR1 is MNHNS and CDR2 SASEGT. In DNA, the CDR3 is TGTGCCAGCAGGGGACAGGGTACAGATACGCAGTATTTT. Translating it yields CASRGQGTDTQYF.

The chain recombines TRBV7-2 with TRBJ2-7; TRBD2 aligns across 12 bases. With V trimmed by 6 bases and J by 3 bases, 0 bases remained unmatched. The CDR3 loop spans 13 amino acids. CDR1 is SGHTA, CDR2 FQGNSA, per germline. CDR3 region: CASRTSGSYEQYF. The CDR3 DNA reads as TGTGCCAGCAGGACTAGCGGGAGCTACGAGCAGTACTTC.

This rearrangement joins TRBV15 to TRBJ1-1, with D unresolved. V lost 3 bases and J lost 1, with 12 bases in between. The CDR3 runs 15 residues. Germline CDR1 is LNHNV and CDR2 is YYDKDF (reference sequence). The CDR3 sequence is CATSRSSSRNTEAFF. For the CDR3, the DNA is TGTGCCACCAGCAGGAGTTCGTCCAGGAACACTGAAGCTTTCTTT.

This clone was recorded a few times. This chain connects TRBV10-3 to TRBJ1-1, with 12 bases identical to TRBD1. In germline, CDR1 is ENHRY, CDR2 SYGVKD. CDR3 size: 15 residues. V shed 5 bases and J 6 bases; nucleotides not matched to a gene: 7. The CDR3 is CAISSPGQGASEAFF. Here the CDR3 DNA reads TGTGCCATCAGTTCGCCGGGACAGGGGGCCTCTGAAGCTTTCTTT.

This rearrangement joins TRBV9 to TRBJ2-1; D ambiguous. This CDR3 comprises 14 residues. Germline CDR1 SGDLS, CDR2 YYNGEE. Deletions cut 4 bases from V and 4 bases from J, with 12 bases between. CDR3 residues: CASSPAAKYNEQFF. CDR3 bases: TGTGCCAGCAGCCCGGCGGCTAAATACAATGAGCAGTTCTTC.

A note on this clone: A much more abundant neighbour one base away suggests this may be a read error. The sample carries other DNA sequences with the same CDR3. The gene calls are TRBV9 and TRBJ2-2, with D possibly being TRBD1 (5 bases). Per germline, CDR1 SGDLS and CDR2 YYNGEE. The CDR3 totals 18 residues. The V end was cut by 0 bases, the J end by 3 bases, with 18 bases between. Written as DNA, the CDR3 is TGTGCCAGCAGCGTAGGGCTCACCAGGGTACAGGACACCGGGGAGCTGTTTTTT. This encodes CASSVGLTRVQDTGELFF.

This clone occurred many times. This rearrangement joins TRBV5-1 to TRBJ2-3, with 7 positions matching TRBD2. CDR1 is SGHRS, CDR2 YFSETQ, per germline. V was pared by 4 bases and J by 0 bases, with 11 bases of the junction left unmatched. The CDR3 sequence is 17 residues long. The CDR3 bases are TGCGCCAGCAGCGCGACGTACCTAGCGGCTAGCACAGATACGCAGTATTTT. The encoded protein is CASSATYLAASTDTQYF.

This clone was seen at least ten times. The chain combines TRBV5-5 with TRBJ2-7; D perhaps matches TRBD1 (6 bases). Germline assignment: CDR1 SGHKS and CDR2 YYEKEE (reference sequence). This CDR3 spans 14 amino acids. V dropped 6 bases and J dropped 5 bases, with 18 bases sitting between them. This CDR3 is CASMSTGNSHEQYF. Here the CDR3 DNA reads TGTGCCAGCATGTCGACAGGAAATTCCCACGAGCAGTACTTC.

This clone was detected a few times. The V gene is TRBV2, the J gene TRBJ2-1, with 11 bases identical to TRBD2. The CDR3 has 15 residues. V lost 5 bases, J lost 8 bases, and 8 bases stayed unmatched. Germline CDR1 reads SNHLY; CDR2 reads FYNNEI. CDR3 protein: CASSRTSGSVYEQFF. The CDR3 DNA sequence: TGTGCCAGCAGTCGCACTAGCGGGAGTGTTTATGAGCAGTTCTTC.

Many counts were recorded for this clone. The rearrangement uses TRBV18 and TRBJ2-3, with unresolved D. V lost 0 bases and J lost 6, with 4 bases in between. This CDR3 is built from 12 residues. The germline V gene has CDR1 KGHSH and CDR2 LQKENI. The CDR3 sequence is CASSPPSDTQYF. CDR3 DNA sequence: TGTGCCAGCTCACCACCGTCGGATACGCAGTATTTT.

The chain carries TRBV9 and TRBJ2-5; D possibly corresponds to TRBD2 (6 bases). CDR1 and CDR2 (germline): SGDLS, YYNGEE. This CDR3 comprises 15 residues. The V gene lost 4 bases and the J gene lost 1 base, with 14 bases spanning the gap. The DNA for the CDR3 is TGTGCCAGCAGCCGAGATGAGGGAGGCCAAGAGACCCAGTACTTC. Translated: CASSRDEGGQETQYF. The full variable domain, rest sourced from reference TRBV9 and TRBJ2-5, is DSGVTQTPKHLITATGQRVTLRCSPRSGDLSVYWYQQSLDQGLQFLIQYYNGEERAKGNILERFSAQQFPDLHSELNLSSLELGDSALYFCASSRDEGGQETQYFGPGTRLLVL.

This clone has more than one count but fewer than ten. The chain is built from TRBV7-2 and TRBJ2-7; unclear D gene. Germline V gives CDR1 SGHTA, CDR2 FQGNSA. Trimming took 1 base from V and 6 from J, leaving 13 bases between them. This CDR3 comprises 14 residues. CDR3 in DNA: TGTGCCAGCAGCTTAGGGCGGAATGCCGTCGAGCAGTACTTC. Protein: CASSLGRNAVEQYF. The whole variable domain, remainder taken from reference TRBV7-2 and TRBJ2-7, is GAGVSQSPSNKVTEKGKDVELRCDPISGHTALYWYRQSLGQGLEFLIYFQGNSAPDKSGLPSDRFSAERTGGSVSTLTIQRTQQEDSAVYLCASSLGRNAVEQYFGPGTRLTVT.

On this clone: Since a much larger clone is just one base distant, this may be a read error. The V gene is TRBV6-5, the J gene TRBJ2-7, with 10 bases fitting TRBD1. Germline loops: CDR1 MNHEY, CDR2 SVGAGI. The V segment lost 4 bases and the J segment 3 bases; nucleotides outside the gene matches: 6. The CDR3 spans 15 residues. CDR3 loop: CASSLWTGGHYEQYF. In nucleotides, the CDR3 is TGTGCCAGCAGTTTATGGACAGGGGGGCACTACGAGCAGTACTTC.

The chain uses TRBV4-2 and TRBJ2-5; a possible D gene is TRBD2 (6 bases). The CDR3 extends over 14 amino acids. Germline CDR1 LGHNA, CDR2 YNFKEQ. Trimming stripped 2 bases from V and 5 bases from J, with 12 bases between. CDR3 amino acids: CASSQRELRETQYF. The CDR3 nucleotides read TGTGCCAGCAGCCAACGGGAGTTAAGGGAGACCCAGTACTTC.

This clone was seen many times. V and J are TRBV27 and TRBJ2-3; D is ambiguous. This CDR3 contains 13 residues. CDR1 is MNHEY and CDR2 is SMNVEV in the germline V gene (reference sequence). Trimming pared 5 bases from V and 6 bases from J, leaving 12 bases between. This CDR3 reads CASSPRTADTQYF. CDR3 bases: TGTGCCAGCAGTCCGAGGACCGCTGATACGCAGTATTTT.

This sequence joins TRBV14 and TRBJ2-1; D gene unclear. The V end was cut by 5 bases, the J end by 10 bases, with 12 bases between. The germline CDR1 and CDR2 sequences are SGHDN and FVKESK. The CDR3 has 12 amino acids. CDR3 DNA sequence: TGTGCCAGCAGCTTAGAACGATCAGAGCAGTTCTTC. Translated: CASSLERSEQFF.

V and J are TRBV5-1 and TRBJ2-2; D is undetermined. Per the germline V gene, CDR1 is SGHRS and CDR2 is YFSETQ. The CDR3 loop spans 16 amino acids. The germline V and J ends were trimmed by 0 bases and 2 bases, with 11 bases remaining between them. The CDR3, as DNA: TGCGCCAGCAGCTTGGCTTCTTCGCCCAACACCGGGGAGCTGTTTTTT. Amino acid sequence: CASSLASSPNTGELFF.

This clone turned up a few times. The J gene is TRBJ2-3, the V gene TRBV6-5; 7 bases are a match to TRBD1. V was pared by 6 bases and J by 8 bases, with 11 bases of the junction left unmatched. Germline CDR1 reads MNHEY; CDR2 reads SVGAGI. CDR3 length: 14 amino acids. This CDR3 is CASSRTGVTGTQYF. The CDR3 DNA is TGTGCCAGCAGCCGAACAGGGGTCACGGGTACGCAGTATTTT.

CDR3 in amino acids: CASSLTGQRGQETQYF. The DNA for the CDR3 is TGTGCCAGCAGCTTAACGGGGCAGCGAGGCCAAGAGACCCAGTACTTC. V gene TRBV7-3 combines with J gene TRBJ2-5, with D tentatively TRBD1 (5 bases). Trimming shortened V by 0 bases and J by 1 base, and 12 bases separated the two germline ends. The CDR3 covers 16 residues. CDR1 is SGHTA and CDR2 is FQGTGA in the germline V gene. Drawing the rest from reference TRBV7-3 and TRBJ2-5, the complete variable domain is GAGVSQTPSNKVTEKGKYVELRCDPISGHTALYWYRQSLGQGPEFLIYFQGTGAADDSGLPNDRFFAVRPEGSVSTLKIQRTERGDSAVYLCASSLTGQRGQETQYFGPGTRLLVL.

This rearrangement joins TRBV16 to TRBJ2-1; D is undetermined. Trimming shortened V by 2 bases and J by 1 base, and 9 bases separated the two germline ends. Germline lookup yields CDR1 KGHSY and CDR2 FQNENV. This CDR3 is built from 15 residues. CDR3 DNA sequence: TGTGCCAGCAGCCAAGGCAGGATATCCTACAATGAGCAGTTCTTC. This gives the protein CASSQGRISYNEQFF.

In this sample, this clone turned up many times. J is TRBJ2-3 and V is TRBV11-2; weak D call: TRBD2 (6 bases). V was pared by 3 bases and J by 2 bases, with 12 bases between. In germline, CDR1 is SGHAT, CDR2 FQNNGV. The CDR3 spans 15 residues. CDR3 loop: CASSLLGLSTDTQYF. The CDR3 nucleotides are TGTGCCAGCAGCTTGCTGGGACTCTCCACAGATACGCAGTATTTT. Supplemented by reference TRBV11-2 and TRBJ2-3, the full variable domain reads EAGVAQSPRYKIIEKRQSVAFWCNPISGHATLYWYQQILGQGPKLLIQFQNNGVVDDSQLPKDRFSAERLKGVDSTLKIQPAKLEDSAVYLCASSLLGLSTDTQYFGPGTRLTVL.

This clone was seen a few times. The CDR3 nucleotides are TGCGCCAGCAGCTTGGCCGTGACTGGGGATGAGCAGTTCTTC. Its protein is CASSLAVTGDEQFF. The chain is built from TRBV5-1 and TRBJ2-1; D gene uncertain. CDR3 length equals 14 residues. Germline CDR1 and CDR2: SGHRS and YFSETQ. V was shortened by 0 bases and J by 8 bases, with 12 bases between the two germline ends.